This TCR beta chain was captured by sequencing in a study of cytomegalovirus exposure and HLA in healthy donors. The study ran its PCR with 60 Vbeta and 13 Jbeta primers. Per the study methods: The count from a later analysis was roughly 80 million unique TCR beta chains, about 10 million of them shared. Assay: immunoSEQ multiplex PCR; the TCRdb copy retains only in-frame clones and omits some. V and J calls plus clone size are reproduced from that table; the DNA served to infer D and trimming. The sample holds some 140,000 clones, around 80% seen once. Sample: PBMCs. The clonotype comes from a woman aged 40-49 years in good health and CMV-seronegative.

CDR3 nucleotide sequence: TGTGCCAGCAGCCCCCGGGGGGCCGGGGAGCTGTTTTTT. Translating it yields CASSPRGAGELFF. The gene calls are TRBV5-4 and TRBJ2-2, with 7 bases fitting TRBD2. The CDR3 covers 13 residues. V lost 4 bases and J lost 6; bases outside the gene matches: 3. Germline CDR1 and CDR2: SGHNT and YYREEE (reference sequence). Using reference TRBV5-4 and TRBJ2-2 for the parts outside the CDR3, the full variable domain is ETGVTQSPTHLIKTRGQQVTLRCSSQSGHNTVSWYQQALGQGPQFIFQYYREEENGRGNFPPRFSGLQFPNYSSELNVNALELDDSALYLCASSPRGAGELFFGEGSRLTVL.